The next 31 T cell receptor beta chains were all read from a single sample in a study of T cell responses to AZD1222 COVID-19 vaccine (dated by TCRdb to 2020 to 2023). Receptor amplification or capture employed the immunoSEQ multiplex PCR assay. The table comes from immuneACCESS by way of TCRdb, which keeps in-frame sequences with V and J called. Part of the clones is missing from these tables; in studies checked, under half for an unresolved V gene and the rest for unknown reasons. The sample has a few hundred thousand clones on record, approximately 95% of them singletons. The top ten constitute 0.5% to 0.65% of the sample. Per the publication, the time point label means: baseline before first vaccination. The sequences come from peripheral blood, collected on day 0 of AZD1222 vaccination. The source of these receptors is an adult in good health.

This CDR3 reads CASSSRGLYNEQFF. For the CDR3, the DNA is TGCGCCAGCAGCTCCCGGGGACTTTACAATGAGCAGTTCTTC. V and J are TRBV5-1 and TRBJ2-1; TRBD2 is a possible D gene (6 bases). Germline V gene lookup returns CDR1 SGHRS and CDR2 YFSETQ. This CDR3 has 14 residues. Trimming took 3 bases from V and 4 from J, leaving 11 bases between them.

The chain links TRBV6-6 to TRBJ1-3; TRBD1 is a possible D gene (6 bases). There are 14 residues in the CDR3. The V and J ends lost 6 bases and 1 base respectively, with 10 bases between them. Germline CDR1 is MNHNY and CDR2 is SVGAGI (reference sequence). The CDR3 DNA reads as TGTGCCAGCAGGGAGGGGGGATCTGGAAACACCATATATTTT. It is translated as CASREGGSGNTIYF.

This chain links TRBV7-7 with TRBJ2-2, with a weak D call TRBD1 (5 bases). CDR1 is SSHAT, CDR2 FNYEAQ, per germline (reference sequence). With 1 base removed from V and 1 base from J, the gap between germline ends came to 13 bases. This CDR3 comprises 17 residues. The CDR3 here is CASSLELWQGNTGELFF. The CDR3 DNA reads TGTGCCAGCAGCTTAGAGCTGTGGCAGGGGAACACCGGGGAGCTGTTTTTT.

V is TRBV25-1 and J is TRBJ1-6; D remains ambiguous. Germline CDR1 reads MGHDK; CDR2 reads SYGVNS. Between the trimmed V and J ends, which lost 4 bases and 5 bases, there was a span of 15 bases. The CDR3 is 16 residues long. The CDR3 bases are TGTGCCAGCAGTGGCGGTCAGGATTTACATAATTCACCCCTCCACTTT. Translation: CASSGGQDLHNSPLHF. Full variable domain (remainder filled in from reference TRBV25-1 and TRBJ1-6): EADIYQTPRYLVIGTGKKITLECSQTMGHDKMYWYQQDPGMELHLIHYSYGVNSTEKGDLSSESTVSRIRTEHFPLTLESARPSHTSQYLCASSGGQDLHNSPLHFGNGTRLTVT.

As to this clone: This sample includes further DNA sequences coding for the same CDR3. The chain couples TRBV28 to TRBJ2-7, with a tentative D call TRBD1 (6 bases). V was cut by 3 bases and J by 4 bases, with 10 bases left in between. CDR3 length: 13 residues. Germline V CDR1 and CDR2: MDHEN, SYDVKM. The CDR3 sequence: CASSFPGAYEQYF. The CDR3 coding sequence is TGTGCCAGCAGTTTCCCAGGGGCTTACGAGCAGTACTTC.

V gene TRBV7-2 combines with J gene TRBJ2-7; 11 bases are shared with TRBD2. The germline gives CDR1 SGHTA, CDR2 FQGNSA. J lost 2 bases, V lost 7 bases, and 7 bases had no gene match. CDR3 size: 15 residues. Written as DNA, the CDR3 is TGTGCCAGCACCCTTTCTAGCGGGGGGACCTACGAGCAGTACTTC. This gives the protein CASTLSSGGTYEQYF.

V gene TRBV5-1 combines with J gene TRBJ2-1; TRBD2 aligns across 11 bases. Germline V gives CDR1 SGHRS, CDR2 YFSETQ. This CDR3 region has 15 residues. The trim removed 3 bases at V and 3 bases at J, leaving 2 bases unmatched. The CDR3 DNA reads as TGCGCCAGCAGCTCCGGGACTAGCGGCTACAATGAGCAGTTCTTC. Its protein is CASSSGTSGYNEQFF. Supplemented by reference TRBV5-1 and TRBJ2-1, the full variable domain reads KAGVTQTPRYLIKTRGQQVTLSCSPISGHRSVSWYQQTPGQGLQFLFEYFSETQRNKGNFPGRFSGRQFSNSRSEMNVSTLELGDSALYLCASSSGTSGYNEQFFGPGTRLTVL.

The chain links TRBV5-1 to TRBJ1-4, with D maybe TRBD1 (6 bases). CDR3 length: 15 residues. Trimming stripped 4 bases from V and 4 bases from J, with 14 bases between. From germline, CDR1 is SGHRS and CDR2 YFSETQ. CDR3 loop: CASSASGVGNEKLFF. The CDR3 coding sequence is TGCGCCAGCAGCGCCTCAGGGGTGGGTAATGAAAAACTGTTTTTT.

The genes are TRBV2 and TRBJ2-3, with 7 positions matching TRBD1. The CDR3 has 15 amino acids. Trimming at V came to 6 bases and at J to 4 bases, leaving 10 bases not matched to a gene. Germline V gives CDR1 SNHLY, CDR2 FYNNEI. In nucleotides, the CDR3 is TGTGCCAGCAGCGGTGACAGGGTAGGCGCAGATACGCAGTATTTT. Translating it yields CASSGDRVGADTQYF.

This rearrangement joins TRBV28 to TRBJ2-2; D is perhaps TRBD1 (5 bases). This CDR3 is 15 amino acids long. The germline gives CDR1 MDHEN, CDR2 SYDVKM. The V and J ends lost 2 bases and 8 bases respectively, with 15 bases between them. In DNA, the CDR3 is TGTGCCAGCAGTTTACGCCCGGCAGGGTTGGGGGAGCTGTTTTTT. Translated, it gives CASSLRPAGLGELFF.

V usage is TRBV27 and J usage is TRBJ2-1; 12 nucleotides align to TRBD2. Per germline, CDR1 MNHEY and CDR2 SMNVEV (reference sequence). There are 14 residues in the CDR3. V trimming: 10 bases; J trimming: 9 bases; junction bases outside the gene matches: 10. CDR3 region: CATILAGGLGEQFF. CDR3 sequence (DNA): TGTGCCACCATACTAGCGGGGGGCTTGGGTGAGCAGTTCTTC.

This chain links TRBV7-9 with TRBJ1-6; D is unclear. The CDR3 length is 13 residues. With 4 bases removed from V and 9 bases from J, the gap between germline ends came to 10 bases. CDR1 is SEHNR and CDR2 is FQNEAQ in the germline V gene (reference sequence). CDR3 in amino acids: CASSSGFSSPLHF. As DNA, the CDR3 is TGTGCCAGCAGCTCCGGGTTCAGTTCACCCCTCCACTTT.

V usage is TRBV20-1 and J usage is TRBJ1-4; D not resolved. The CDR3 contains 15 residues. Trimming removed 3 bases from V and 0 bases from J, with 11 bases in between. Germline CDR1 DFQATT, CDR2 SNEGSKA (reference sequence). The CDR3 bases are TGCAGTGCTAGTAGTCACTCAGCAACTAATGAAAAACTGTTTTTT. Translating gives CSASSHSATNEKLFF.

The CDR3 reads CASRSQTLGYGYTF. The CDR3 DNA reads as TGTGCCAGCAGGTCCCAGACCCTCGGGTATGGCTACACCTTC. The J gene is TRBJ1-2, the V gene TRBV6-5, with D unclear. Germline values: CDR1 MNHEY, CDR2 SVGAGI. V gave up 6 bases and J gave up 5 bases, with 16 bases separating them. CDR3 length: 14 residues.

The CDR3 DNA is TGCAGCGTTCCAGGGGGCCATGGCTACACCTTC. It is translated as CSVPGGHGYTF. The rearrangement uses TRBV29-1 and TRBJ1-2; TRBD1 matches at 8 bases. With V trimmed by 5 bases and J by 6 bases, 2 bases remained unmatched. This CDR3 is built from 11 residues. The germline V gene encodes CDR1 SQVTM and CDR2 ANQGSEA.

The V and J genes are TRBV7-3 and TRBJ2-3; 9 bases map to TRBD2. J was trimmed by 1 base and V by 7 bases; bases with no gene match: 3. Per the germline V gene, CDR1 is SGHTA and CDR2 is FQGTGA. The CDR3 extends over 14 amino acids. The CDR3 loop is CASTQRGGTDTQYF. The CDR3 DNA is TGTGCCAGCACCCAGCGGGGGGGCACAGATACGCAGTATTTT.

The chain uses TRBV5-1 and TRBJ2-1, with 9 bases lining up with TRBD1. CDR1 is SGHRS and CDR2 is YFSETQ in the germline V gene. This CDR3 region has 15 residues. The trim removed 3 bases at V and 9 bases at J, leaving 10 bases unmatched. CDR3: CASSSDRGMVGEQFF. In DNA form, the CDR3 reads TGCGCCAGCAGCTCCGACAGGGGGATGGTCGGTGAGCAGTTCTTC.

V usage is TRBV20-1 and J usage is TRBJ2-3; maybe TRBD1 (5 bases). This CDR3 has 14 amino acids. V was trimmed by 3 bases and J by 0 bases, leaving 10 bases between them. Germline values: CDR1 DFQATT, CDR2 SNEGSKA (reference sequence). CDR3 sequence: CSASNPGSTDTQYF. Written as DNA, the CDR3 is TGCAGTGCTAGTAACCCAGGGAGCACAGATACGCAGTATTTT.

J is TRBJ2-7 and V is TRBV28, with 8 bases lining up with TRBD2. After removal of 3 bases from V and 2 bases from J, the junction contained 9 bases not matched to a gene. The CDR3 has 16 residues. Germline CDR1 is MDHEN and CDR2 is SYDVKM. The CDR3 DNA reads TGTGCCAGCAGTTTGGCCCCCGGGGGGGGAACCTACGAGCAGTACTTC. This translates into CASSLAPGGGTYEQYF.

The CDR3 sequence is CASRAGTSVSYNEQFF. Here the CDR3 DNA reads TGTGCCAGCAGAGCCGGGACTAGCGTCTCCTACAATGAGCAGTTCTTC. V and J are TRBV2 and TRBJ2-1, with 10 bases identical to TRBD2. V lost 6 bases, J lost 0 bases, and 5 bases stayed unmatched. Germline CDR1 SNHLY, CDR2 FYNNEI. CDR3 length: 16 residues.

V usage is TRBV7-2 and J usage is TRBJ2-7; D might be TRBD1 or TRBD2, each matching 5 bases. Germline CDR1 is SGHTA and CDR2 is FQGNSA. Deletions cut 1 base from V and 2 bases from J, with 12 bases between. The length of the CDR3 is 15 residues. The CDR3 loop is CASSLGSGAPYEQYF. The CDR3, as DNA: TGTGCCAGCAGCTTAGGGTCCGGGGCCCCCTACGAGCAGTACTTC.

The CDR3 sequence: CASSQPGQHTEAFF. The CDR3 DNA sequence: TGTGCCAGCAGCCAACCGGGACAGCACACTGAAGCTTTCTTT. The rearrangement uses TRBV5-6 and TRBJ1-1; 7 bases match TRBD1. Germline values: CDR1 SGHDT, CDR2 YYEEEE. V was clipped by 4 bases and J by 3 bases; unmatched bases: 6. The CDR3 spans 14 residues.

This rearrangement joins TRBV7-9 to TRBJ1-3; weak D call: TRBD1 (5 bases). This CDR3 spans 17 amino acids. Germline values: CDR1 SEHNR, CDR2 FQNEAQ (reference sequence). V lost 2 bases and J 3 bases, leaving 17 bases between the germline ends. The CDR3 region has the DNA TGTGCCAGCAGCTTAAAATACAGGCATTCCTTTGGAAACACCATATATTTT. Translation: CASSLKYRHSFGNTIYF.

V is TRBV7-2 and J is TRBJ2-1; 14 bases match TRBD2. CDR1 SGHTA and CDR2 FQGNSA come from the germline V gene. The CDR3 contains 19 residues. The V segment lost 5 bases and the J segment 6 bases; nucleotides outside the gene matches: 15. The DNA of the CDR3 is TGTGCCAGCAGCCAACACAAAGGGTTGACTAGCGGGAGGGCCAATGAGCAGTTCTTC. Its translation: CASSQHKGLTSGRANEQFF.

The chain combines TRBV19 with TRBJ1-1; D is possibly TRBD1 (5 bases). The CDR3 runs 15 residues. The germline V gene has CDR1 LNHDA and CDR2 SQIVND (reference sequence). The V gene lost 6 bases and the J gene lost 4 bases, with 18 bases spanning the gap. CDR3 residues: CASRTGSGGGTEAFF. CDR3 bases: TGTGCCAGTAGGACGGGGTCAGGCGGGGGCACTGAAGCTTTCTTT.

V usage is TRBV2 and J usage is TRBJ2-7, with TRBD1 matching over 7 bases. Germline trimming cut 10 bases from V and 5 bases from J; bases unmatched to any gene: 14. The germline V gene encodes CDR1 SNHLY and CDR2 FYNNEI. The CDR3 covers 14 residues. The CDR3, as DNA: TGTGCCACCTCTAGGGGGCGAGACGGAGACGAGCAGTACTTC. This translates into CATSRGRDGDEQYF.

The chain links TRBV18 to TRBJ1-1, with TRBD1 identical over 7 bases. The length of the CDR3 is 16 residues. Germline CDR1 and CDR2: KGHSH and LQKENI. The V gene end was trimmed by 2 bases and the J gene end by 2 bases; junction bases not matched to a gene: 8. In nucleotides, the CDR3 is TGTGCCAGCTCACCATTTAGAGACAGGGCCAACACTGAAGCTTTCTTT. Protein product: CASSPFRDRANTEAFF. Complete variable domain (other parts from reference TRBV18 and TRBJ1-1): NAGVMQNPRHLVRRRGQEARLRCSPMKGHSHVYWYRQLPEEGLKFMVYLQKENIIDESGMPKERFSAEFPKEGPSILRIQQVVRGDSAAYFCASSPFRDRANTEAFFGQGTRLTVV.

This sequence joins TRBV6-5 and TRBJ2-7, with D tentatively TRBD2 (5 bases). CDR3 size: 11 residues. CDR1 is MNHEY, CDR2 SVGAGI, per germline. Deletions cut 10 bases from V and 5 bases from J, with 12 bases between. CDR3 residues: CATLTRDEQYF. CDR3 DNA sequence: TGTGCCACCCTCACTAGGGACGAGCAGTACTTC.

CDR3 sequence (DNA): TGTGCCAGCAGTTTTATCCTCCTTGGGACAGGGGCCGGTTGGGAAAATCAGCCCCAGCATTTT. Encoded protein: CASSFILLGTGAGWENQPQHF. V and J are TRBV28 and TRBJ1-5, with 10 bases identical to TRBD1. V dropped 3 bases and J dropped 4; count of bases not matched to a gene: 21. The CDR3 loop spans 21 amino acids. Germline-derived CDR1 and CDR2 are MDHEN and SYDVKM.

The genes are TRBV3-1 (or the pseudogene TRBV3-2) and TRBJ1-1; D is perhaps TRBD1 (5 bases). Germline loops: CDR1 LGHDT, CDR2 YNNKEL (reference sequence). V was trimmed by 0 bases and J by 4 bases, leaving 18 bases between them. The CDR3 has 17 amino acids. The CDR3 region has the DNA TGTGCCAGCAGCCAAGAGATGTCGAGGGTAAGGGGCACTGAAGCTTTCTTT. It yields the protein CASSQEMSRVRGTEAFF.

This clone was counted once. The V and J genes are TRBV2 and TRBJ2-7; 8 bases fit TRBD2. The germline V gene encodes CDR1 SNHLY and CDR2 FYNNEI. The CDR3 has 15 residues. V gave up 2 bases and J gave up 1 base; unmatched junction bases: 4. CDR3 amino acids: CASSEMASGSYEQYF. CDR3 in DNA: TGTGCCAGCAGTGAAATGGCTAGCGGGTCCTACGAGCAGTACTTC.